Listed below are T cell receptor beta chains from one sample, sequenced in a study of early T cells in non-severe SARS-CoV-2 infection. TCRdb re-called the 5' RACE reads with MiXCR, one entry per CDR3 protein. Altogether roughly 57,000 distinct CDR3 sequences are present, around 13% being singletons, with the ten largest covering more than 1.1%. Sequencing input: whole blood. Receptors were obtained from an adult who was a healthcare worker with PCR-confirmed SARS-CoV-2 infection or an uninfected control (not recorded which). CDR3s include the opening cysteine and the closing phenylalanine or tryptophan. The D gene is left open where the match is weak. A row's size may be missing; if present it is once, few, many or a size class.

j_call: TRBJ1-2; d_call: .; v_call: TRBV29-1; clone_size: .; cdr3_nt: TGCAGCGCCCACAAGGGGTATGGCTACACCTTC; cdr3_aa: CSAHKGYGYTF
j_call: TRBJ1-1; d_call: .; v_call: TRBV20-1; clone_size: .; cdr3_nt: TGCAGTGCGGACATGGTCATGAACACTGAAGCTTTCTTT; cdr3_aa: CSADMVMNTEAFF
j_call: TRBJ2-6; d_call: .; v_call: TRBV7-9; clone_size: .; cdr3_nt: TGTGCCAGCAGCTTCGGAGGCTCTGGGGCCAACGTCCTGACTTTC; cdr3_aa: CASSFGGSGANVLTF
j_call: TRBJ1-5; d_call: TRBD1; v_call: TRBV5-1; clone_size: many; cdr3_nt: TGCGCCAGCAGCCTAACAGGGGAGGGAAGTCAGCCCCAGCATTTT; cdr3_aa: CASSLTGEGSQPQHF
j_call: TRBJ2-7; d_call: .; v_call: TRBV3-1; clone_size: many; cdr3_nt: TGTGCCAGCAGCCACCTGGCTGCCGAGCAGTACTTC; cdr3_aa: CASSHLAAEQYF
j_call: TRBJ1-6; d_call: .; v_call: TRBV12-3/TRBV12-4; clone_size: many; cdr3_nt: TGTGCCAGCAGTTTTAGCCCCAGCAATTCACCCCTCCACTTT; cdr3_aa: CASSFSPSNSPLHF
j_call: TRBJ2-1; d_call: TRBD2; v_call: TRBV5-1; clone_size: many; cdr3_nt: TGCGCCAGCACCAACCCTAGCGGGGGGGGCTCCAATGAGCAGTTCTTC; cdr3_aa: CASTNPSGGGSNEQFF
j_call: TRBJ2-1; d_call: .; v_call: TRBV3-1; clone_size: few; cdr3_nt: TGTGCCAGCAGCCCGTTAGCGGCCACGGCCTACAATGAGCAGTTCTTC; cdr3_aa: CASSPLAATAYNEQFF
j_call: TRBJ1-6; d_call: TRBD1; v_call: TRBV15; clone_size: .; cdr3_nt: TGTGCCACCAGCAGGGAAGACAGGGATGGATCACCCCTCCACTTT; cdr3_aa: CATSREDRDGSPLHF
j_call: TRBJ1-2; d_call: .; v_call: TRBV24-1; clone_size: few; cdr3_nt: TGTGCCACCAGCGCCGGGGGGTATGGCTACACCTTC; cdr3_aa: CATSAGGYGYTF
j_call: TRBJ1-1; d_call: .; v_call: TRBV18; clone_size: few; cdr3_nt: TGTGCCAGCTCACCCCCGAACTCTCGGGGGAACACTGAAGCTTTCTTT; cdr3_aa: CASSPPNSRGNTEAFF
j_call: TRBJ2-3; d_call: TRBD2; v_call: TRBV7-9; clone_size: few; cdr3_nt: TGTGCCAGCAGAACTACTAGCGGGGGGACAGATACGCAGTATTTT; cdr3_aa: CASRTTSGGTDTQYF
j_call: TRBJ2-1; d_call: .; v_call: TRBV28; clone_size: .; cdr3_nt: .; cdr3_aa: CASSSSTTLDQFF
j_call: TRBJ1-4; d_call: TRBD1; v_call: TRBV20-1; clone_size: .; cdr3_nt: TGCAGTGCTAGCCCCGGGACAGTTAATGAAAAACTGTTTTTT; cdr3_aa: CSASPGTVNEKLFF